The text below deals with one T cell receptor (beta chain). These data are taken from a study of cytomegalovirus exposure and HLA in healthy donors. A multiplex PCR was run with 60 Vbeta primers and 13 Jbeta primers. Sequencing was performed with immunoSEQ multiplex PCR; in TCRdb, only in-frame clones are kept and a portion is missing. The table lists around 180,000 clones, 71% of them singletons. V was cut by 8 bases and J by 1 base, with 8 bases left in between. CDR1 and CDR2 from the germline V gene are LNHDA and SQIVND (reference sequence). CDR3 length: 12 amino acids. The receptor was isolated from a girl aged 5 to 17 in good health and CMV-seronegative. This chain connects TRBV19 to TRBJ1-1; no firm D call. Sequencing was done on a sample of PBMCs. CDR3 sequence (DNA): TGTGCCAGTTCTTGGCCGAACACTGAAGCTTTCTTT. It codes for CASSWPNTEAFF.